These T cell receptor beta chains were read from a single sample in a study of CD8 T cells in ankylosing spondylitis. TCRdb analysed the 5' RACE reads with MiXCR anew, one entry per CDR3 protein. The table has approximately 290,000 distinct CDR3 sequences, around 21% seen once. Sequenced: blood, either unsorted or a sorted T cell fraction (not recorded which). These receptors originate from a female donor with ankylosing spondylitis or in good health (not recorded which). CDR3s include the opening cysteine and the closing phenylalanine or tryptophan. Each record gives: V gene, J gene, D gene, clone size, CDR3 DNA, CDR3 protein. A D gene is named only where the DNA matches it firmly. Some rows mark clone size as missing; the rest say once, few, many or name a class of expanded clone.

TRBV12-3/TRBV12-4	TRBJ1-2	.	.	TGTGCCAGCAGGGACGGCAGGGATAACTATGGCTACACCTTC	CASRDGRDNYGYTF
TRBV4-3	TRBJ1-1	.	.	TGCGCCAGCAGCCGCTCGATTGGGGAGGTAGACACTGAAGCTTTCTTT	CASSRSIGEVDTEAFF
TRBV18	TRBJ2-5	TRBD2	.	TGTGCCAGCTCACAGTTAGCGGGAGGCTTCCAAGAGACCCAGTACTTC	CASSQLAGGFQETQYF
TRBV4-3	TRBJ2-5	.	few	TGCGCCAGCAGCCAAGATATGGGAGAGCAAGAGACCCAGTACTTC	CASSQDMGEQETQYF
TRBV19	TRBJ2-7	.	.	TGTGCCAGTAGTATGTGGGGCGCAGGTCCCTACGAGCAGTACTTC	CASSMWGAGPYEQYF
TRBV29-1	TRBJ2-6	.	.	TGCAGCGCCCGGACGGGATCTGGGGCCAACGTCCTGACTTTC	CSARTGSGANVLTF
TRBV29-1	TRBJ2-7	.	few	TGCAGCTCACATGGTAGCTATTCCTACGAGCAGTACTTC	CSSHGSYSYEQYF
TRBV10-3	TRBJ2-3	TRBD1	few	TGTGCCATCAGTGGGGTCGGACAGGGACCCCCAGATACGCAGTATTTT	CAISGVGQGPPDTQYF
TRBV14	TRBJ1-6	.	.	TGTGCCAGCAGCCAAATCAGGGAGTCACCCCTCCACTTT	CASSQIRESPLHF
TRBV20-1	TRBJ2-7	TRBD1	many	TGCAGTGCTAGGCCTTTTGCGACAGGGTATAACGAGCAGTACTTC	CSARPFATGYNEQYF
TRBV7-6	TRBJ2-1	.	few	TGTGCCAGCAGCAGATTCGCGGGACCCCAGACCTACAATGAGCAGTTCTTC	CASSRFAGPQTYNEQFF
TRBV20-1	TRBJ1-1	.	.	TGCAGTGCTAGAGGACCCACGGGTGGAGCTGAAGCTTTCTTT	CSARGPTGGAEAFF
TRBV12-3/TRBV12-4	TRBJ1-2	.	few	TGTGCCAGCACCCGACACGGGACTAACTATGGCTACACCTTC	CASTRHGTNYGYTF
TRBV5-6	TRBJ2-3	TRBD2	many	TGTGCCAGCTCCTACTTTAGCGGGGTGACAGATACGCAGTATTTT	CASSYFSGVTDTQYF
TRBV19	TRBJ1-2	.	.	TGTGCCAGTAGTATAAGGGCCCGACGGGGGGCCACTAACTATGGCTACACCTTC	CASSIRARRGATNYGYTF
TRBV7-9	TRBJ2-3	.	.	TGTGCCAGCAGCTCCTCGTCAACGAGGGTTTGGTATTTT	CASSSSSTRVWYF
TRBV20-1	TRBJ1-2	.	few	TGCACTGCACTGGGGGCTAACTATGGCTACACCTTC	CTALGANYGYTF
TRBV18	TRBJ2-7	.	.	TGTGCCAGCTCACCCTCGTCGGGGGTAGGGTACGAGCAGTACTTC	CASSPSSGVGYEQYF
TRBV28	TRBJ2-5	.	.	TGTGCCAGCAGTTCCAGTTGGGCGGGGAAAAGAGAGACCCAGTACTTC	CASSSSWAGKRETQYF